Below are 22 T cell receptor beta chains sequenced from a single sample in a study of T cell changes during pregnancy in multiple sclerosis. Sequencing used immunoSEQ multiplex PCR; TCRdb keeps in-frame clones, though not all of them. The table shows approximately 48,000 clones, with under 95% occurring only once. The sequences come from CD8+ T cells from peripheral blood mononuclear cells, collected before pregnancy. These receptors were collected from a female donor with multiple sclerosis, enrolled in a pregnancy study.

The chain carries TRBV11-2 and TRBJ1-4, with no clear D. The germline V gene encodes CDR1 SGHAT and CDR2 FQNNGV. The V and J ends lost 5 bases and 8 bases respectively, with 12 bases between them. The CDR3 has 13 amino acids. This CDR3 is CASSPTLREKLFF. CDR3 DNA: TGTGCCAGCAGCCCTACTCTACGGGAAAAACTGTTTTTT.

The V and J genes are TRBV4-1 and TRBJ2-5, with D maybe TRBD2 (5 bases). This CDR3 region has 15 residues. Trimming took off 4 bases at V and 0 bases at J, with 12 bases between the two ends. CDR1 is MGHRA and CDR2 is YSYEKL in the germline V gene. The CDR3 sequence is CASSPLVLYQETQYF. In DNA, the CDR3 is TGCGCCAGCAGCCCACTAGTATTGTACCAAGAGACCCAGTACTTC.

The V gene is TRBV9, the J gene TRBJ1-2; weak D call: TRBD1 (5 bases). The CDR3 loop spans 15 amino acids. CDR1 and CDR2 (germline): SGDLS, YYNGEE. Trimming took off 4 bases at V and 6 bases at J, with 19 bases between the two ends. The CDR3 DNA sequence: TGTGCCAGCAGCAGCCGTAGATGGGGGGTGGATGGCTACACCTTC. It codes for CASSSRRWGVDGYTF.

The chain links TRBV9 to TRBJ2-7; 10 nucleotides align to TRBD1. This CDR3 region has 16 residues. Germline trimming cut 4 bases from V and 2 bases from J; bases unmatched to any gene: 9. Germline-derived CDR1 and CDR2 are SGDLS and YYNGEE. For the CDR3, the DNA is TGTGCCAGCAGCACGGGAGACAGGGGGCCTACCTACGAGCAGTACTTC. It encodes CASSTGDRGPTYEQYF.

This clone was counted many times. The V gene is TRBV7-3, the J gene TRBJ2-3; D is uncertain. The CDR3 totals 9 residues. Germline-derived CDR1 and CDR2 are SGHTA and FQGTGA. Trimming cost V 8 bases and J 12 bases, with 9 bases left between them. The DNA for the CDR3 is TGTGCCAGCCCAGCGCCCCAGTATTTT. This sequence encodes CASPAPQYF. The full variable domain, its missing parts supplied by reference TRBV7-3 and TRBJ2-3, is GAGVSQTPSNKVTEKGKYVELRCDPISGHTALYWYRQSLGQGPEFLIYFQGTGAADDSGLPNDRFFAVRPEGSVSTLKIQRTERGDSAVYLCASPAPQYFGPGTRLTVL.

The chain links TRBV7-8 to TRBJ1-6, with 7 nucleotides matching TRBD1. V trimming: 5 bases; J trimming: 7 bases; junction bases outside the gene matches: 11. The germline gives CDR1 SGHVS, CDR2 FQNEAQ. The CDR3 runs 16 residues. The CDR3 reads CASSRETQGPNSPLHF. The CDR3 DNA sequence: TGTGCCAGCAGCCGAGAAACACAGGGGCCGAATTCACCCCTCCACTTT.

This chain joins TRBV15 and TRBJ2-3, with 9 nucleotides matching TRBD2. CDR3 length: 17 residues. V lost 1 base to trimming and J lost 3 bases; unmatched junction nucleotides: 8. The germline gives CDR1 LNHNV, CDR2 YYDKDF (reference sequence). The CDR3 is CATSRAAGGLWTDTQYF. CDR3 coding DNA: TGTGCCACCAGCAGAGCGGCGGGGGGGCTTTGGACAGATACGCAGTATTTT.

The chain has TRBV19 and TRBJ2-7; 10 nucleotides align to TRBD1. J gave up 6 bases and V 1 base, and 6 bases lay outside the gene matches. The CDR3 covers 15 residues. Germline CDR1 LNHDA, CDR2 SQIVND (reference sequence). This chain's CDR3 is CASSIVPGQGTEQYF. DNA of the CDR3: TGTGCCAGTAGTATAGTCCCGGGACAGGGGACCGAGCAGTACTTC.

This clone was detected only a few times. The chain joins TRBV11-2 to TRBJ1-5; no reliable D call. Germline V gene sequence: CDR1 SGHAT, CDR2 FQNNGV. Trimming stripped 1 base from V and 7 bases from J, with 5 bases between. The CDR3 loop spans 12 amino acids. CDR3 DNA: TGTGCCAGCAGCTTAGGGAGCCAGCCCCAGCATTTT. Amino acids: CASSLGSQPQHF.

The CDR3: CASSTGINQPQHF. In DNA form, the CDR3 reads TGTGCCAGCAGCACAGGGATTAATCAGCCCCAGCATTTT. V and J are TRBV5-6 and TRBJ1-5; weak D call: TRBD1 (6 bases). CDR3 length equals 13 residues. From germline, CDR1 is SGHDT and CDR2 YYEEEE. Trimming took off 4 bases at V and 4 bases at J, with 9 bases between the two ends.

V is TRBV7-3 and J is TRBJ2-5; D is possibly TRBD2 (6 bases). V was shortened by 5 bases and J by 2 bases, with 12 bases between the two germline ends. CDR3 length: 14 residues. The V gene's germline CDR1 is SGHTA and CDR2 FQGTGA. The CDR3 region is CASSPDGGQETQYF. The CDR3 DNA follows: TGTGCCAGCAGCCCCGACGGGGGTCAAGAGACCCAGTACTTC. The whole variable domain, remainder taken from reference TRBV7-3 and TRBJ2-5, is GAGVSQTPSNKVTEKGKYVELRCDPISGHTALYWYRQSLGQGPEFLIYFQGTGAADDSGLPNDRFFAVRPEGSVSTLKIQRTERGDSAVYLCASSPDGGQETQYFGPGTRLLVL.

J is TRBJ1-5 and V is TRBV7-9, with a weak D call TRBD1 (5 bases). CDR1 SEHNR and CDR2 FQNEAQ come from the germline V gene (reference sequence). This CDR3 contains 12 residues. The V and J ends lost 4 bases and 6 bases respectively, with 7 bases between them. CDR3 amino acids: CASSSGIQPQHF. For the CDR3, the DNA is TGTGCCAGCAGCTCAGGGATTCAGCCCCAGCATTTT.

The V call is TRBV2, the J call TRBJ1-1; D is undetermined. This CDR3 is built from 12 residues. Germline CDR1 is SNHLY and CDR2 is FYNNEI. V was shortened by 6 bases and J by 11 bases, with 16 bases between the two germline ends. CDR3 DNA sequence: TGTGCCAGCAGACCGGGAAGGCTATTTGCTTTCTTT. This gives the protein CASRPGRLFAFF.

This chain uses TRBV7-6 with TRBJ2-5; TRBD2 might be the D (7 bases). The CDR3 is 15 amino acids. Trimming stripped 2 bases from V and 5 bases from J, with 15 bases between. CDR1 and CDR2 (germline): SGHVS, FNYEAQ. The DNA for the CDR3 is TGTGCCAGCAGCTTATTGGCGGGGGCTCCGGAGACCCAGTACTTC. Translating gives CASSLLAGAPETQYF.

The rearrangement joins TRBV4-1 to TRBJ1-1, with a tentative D call TRBD1 (5 bases). V lost 1 base and J 3 bases, leaving 12 bases between the germline ends. Germline values: CDR1 MGHRA, CDR2 YSYEKL. The CDR3 length is 15 residues. CDR3 in amino acids: CASSQVWGGYTEAFF. The CDR3 DNA reads as TGCGCCAGCAGCCAAGTTTGGGGGGGGTACACTGAAGCTTTCTTT.

The CDR3 nucleotides read TGTGCCAAGACTAAGGCGGGGGGCCAAGAGACCCAGTACTTC. This sequence encodes CAKTKAGGQETQYF. The V and J genes are TRBV10-3 and TRBJ2-5, with 8 bases matching TRBD2. The junction had 8 bases not matched to a gene; V was cut back by 10 bases and J by 1 base. The CDR3 is 14 residues long. Germline V lookup: CDR1 ENHRY, CDR2 SYGVKD.

This clone has only one observation. The chain has TRBV11-3 and TRBJ2-7; TRBD1 is a possible D gene (6 bases). V dropped 4 bases and J dropped 2 bases, with 21 bases sitting between them. This CDR3 spans 17 amino acids. Germline loops: CDR1 SGHNT, CDR2 YENEEA. The CDR3 bases are TGTGCCAGCAGCTCGGGTGGCGCAACAGGGCATCCCTACGAGCAGTACTTC. This gives the protein CASSSGGATGHPYEQYF.

The rearrangement links TRBV5-6 to TRBJ1-6; D gene ambiguous. V gave up 0 bases and J gave up 7 bases, with 14 bases separating them. This CDR3 spans 16 amino acids. Per germline, CDR1 SGHDT and CDR2 YYEEEE. The DNA of the CDR3 is TGTGCCAGCAGCTTGGTTAAGCTTACCACGAATTCACCCCTCCACTTT. This gives the protein CASSLVKLTTNSPLHF.

The chain combines TRBV7-3 with TRBJ2-1; possibly TRBD1 for D (5 bases). Trimming cost V 6 bases and J 0 bases, with 12 bases left between them. The germline V gene encodes CDR1 SGHTA and CDR2 FQGTGA. CDR3 length equals 15 residues. For the CDR3, the DNA is TGTGCCAGCAGTTCAAACCAGGGCTCCTACAATGAGCAGTTCTTC. Its protein is CASSSNQGSYNEQFF.

The gene calls are TRBV6-5 and TRBJ1-1, with TRBD1 matching over 7 bases. CDR1 and CDR2 (germline): MNHEY, SVGAGI. The CDR3 contains 13 residues. The ends lost 0 bases at V and 9 bases at J; junction bases unmatched: 4. The CDR3 spells CASSYSGGDQAFF. CDR3 DNA: TGTGCCAGCAGTTACTCAGGGGGCGATCAAGCTTTCTTT.

By sample fraction, this clone is medium-sized. The rearrangement joins TRBV4-2 to TRBJ2-5; 9 nucleotides align to TRBD2. Per germline, CDR1 LGHNA and CDR2 YNFKEQ. The CDR3 length is 16 residues. V gave up 0 bases and J gave up 5 bases; unmatched junction bases: 7. CDR3 in amino acids: CASSQDGAGGVETQYF. CDR3 sequence (DNA): TGTGCCAGCAGCCAAGACGGCGCGGGGGGGGTGGAGACCCAGTACTTC.

The V call is TRBV7-9, the J call TRBJ1-3; the match to TRBD1 covers 7 bases. The CDR3 is 16 residues long. Germline lookup yields CDR1 SEHNR and CDR2 FQNEAQ (reference sequence). Trimming cost V 0 bases and J 0 bases; bases outside gene matches: 2. The CDR3 sequence: CASSLAQGISGNTIYF. The CDR3 DNA reads as TGTGCCAGCAGCTTAGCACAGGGGATCTCTGGAAACACCATATATTTT.